The 21 T cell receptor beta chains below come from one sample, sequenced in a study of T cells in Graves' hyperthyroidism and ophthalmopathy. TCR beta CDR3 regions were amplified from RNA. The study used the HTBI primer set for a first-round RT-PCR of the TCR CDR3. TCRdb analysed the multiplex PCR reads with MiXCR anew, one entry per CDR3 protein. The table shows around 600,000 distinct CDR3 sequences, with 15% to 17% occurring only once. Specimen: blood. These receptors all come from a woman aged 25 to 39 with Graves' hyperthyroidism.

The chain carries TRBV2 and TRBJ2-4; a possible D gene is TRBD2 (7 bases). The CDR3 runs 15 residues. Germline CDR1 SNHLY, CDR2 FYNNEI. V lost 5 bases to trimming and J lost 6 bases, with 17 bases between them. In DNA form, the CDR3 reads TGTGCCAGCAGTCGGATCGGGGGGCGCGTAAACATTCAGTACTTC. Amino acid sequence: CASSRIGGRVNIQYF.

This clonotype was observed many times. V is TRBV3-1 and J is TRBJ2-1; TRBD2 matches at 10 bases. From germline, CDR1 is LGHDT and CDR2 YNNKEL (reference sequence). With 0 bases clipped from V and 10 bases from J, the junction kept 6 bases outside the gene matches. The CDR3 has 15 residues. CDR3 nucleotides: TGTGCCAGCAGCCAAGATCTAGCGGGAGCGGTCGAGCAGTTCTTC. Its translation: CASSQDLAGAVEQFF.

The chain uses TRBV19 and TRBJ2-3; no reliable D call. Trimming took 7 bases from V and 0 from J, leaving 11 bases between them. The CDR3 runs to 14 residues. Germline V gene data show CDR1 as LNHDA and CDR2 as SQIVND (reference sequence). The CDR3 DNA reads as TGTGCCAGTACCTATTCCCCAAGCACAGATACGCAGTATTTT. It encodes CASTYSPSTDTQYF.

There are many counts of this clonotype. The chain uses TRBV7-2 and TRBJ2-1; D might be TRBD1 (5 bases). CDR1 and CDR2 (germline): SGHTA, FQGNSA. The germline V and J ends were trimmed by 5 bases and 9 bases, with 14 bases remaining between them. The CDR3 contains 13 residues. The CDR3 coding sequence is TGTGCCAGCAGCCCCAGGGTGGTGGGTGAGCAGTTCTTC. Its translation: CASSPRVVGEQFF.

This clonotype was observed at least ten times. As DNA, the CDR3 is TGCAGCGTAGACACTAGCGGGAGTTTCAATGAGCAGTTCTTC. Protein sequence: CSVDTSGSFNEQFF. The chain joins TRBV29-1 to TRBJ2-1; TRBD2 aligns across 11 bases. The germline V gene has CDR1 SQVTM and CDR2 ANQGSEA. This CDR3 region has 14 residues. The V segment lost 6 bases and the J segment 6 bases; nucleotides outside the gene matches: 7.

This clonotype has only a few counts. Lacking the conserved final phenylalanine or tryptophan, this CDR3 likely reflects a read error. In DNA, the CDR3 is TGCAGCGTTACCCGGGACACGAGTTACAATGAGCAGTTCCTC. Protein product: CSVTRDTSYNEQFL. This sequence joins TRBV29-1 and TRBJ2-1; D perhaps matches TRBD1 (6 bases). The CDR3 runs 14 residues. Germline CDR1 reads SQVTM; CDR2 reads ANQGSEA. V lost 5 bases to trimming and J lost 4 bases, with 15 bases between them.

This clonotype came up many times. The chain has TRBV27 and TRBJ2-4; 7 positions agree with TRBD2. CDR3 length equals 13 residues. CDR1 is MNHEY, CDR2 SMNVEV, per germline (reference sequence). The trim removed 2 bases at V and 9 bases at J, leaving 4 bases unmatched. In DNA, the CDR3 is TGTGCCAGCAGTTTAGAGCGGGGTAGCATTCAGTACTTC. It yields the protein CASSLERGSIQYF.

This clonotype has at least ten counts. The rearrangement uses TRBV20-1 and TRBJ1-1; D remains unclear. The CDR3 extends over 10 amino acids. CDR1 and CDR2 (germline): DFQATT, SNEGSKA (reference sequence). The germline V and J ends were trimmed by 8 bases and 6 bases, with 10 bases remaining between them. The CDR3 loop reads CSIGAAEAFF. The DNA for the CDR3 is TGCAGTATAGGCGCGGCTGAAGCTTTCTTT.

This clonotype was seen ten or more times. The V and J genes are TRBV20-1 and TRBJ1-1; a possible D gene is TRBD1 (5 bases). The length of the CDR3 is 14 residues. V was cut by 0 bases and J by 3 bases, with 11 bases left in between. From germline, CDR1 is DFQATT and CDR2 SNEGSKA (reference sequence). CDR3 region: CSARDPRGDTEAFF. CDR3 bases: TGCAGTGCTAGAGATCCGAGGGGCGACACTGAAGCTTTCTTT.

This clonotype was recorded at least ten times. V is TRBV7-2 and J is TRBJ2-2; 11 positions agree with TRBD2. The CDR3 consists of 21 residues. The ends lost 2 bases at V and 1 base at J; junction bases unmatched: 15. The germline CDR1 and CDR2 sequences are SGHTA and FQGNSA. In nucleotides, the CDR3 is TGTGCCAGCAGCTTATACTCCTGGGGGACTAGCGGAAGGGGGAACACCGGGGAGCTGTTTTTT. This encodes CASSLYSWGTSGRGNTGELFF. Full variable domain (remainder filled in from reference TRBV7-2 and TRBJ2-2): GAGVSQSPSNKVTEKGKDVELRCDPISGHTALYWYRQSLGQGLEFLIYFQGNSAPDKSGLPSDRFSAERTGGSVSTLTIQRTQQEDSAVYLCASSLYSWGTSGRGNTGELFFGEGSRLTVL.

This sequence joins TRBV9 and TRBJ1-1; the D gene is possibly TRBD1 (5 bases). The germline V and J ends were trimmed by 1 base and 3 bases, with 13 bases remaining between them. Germline CDR1 and CDR2: SGDLS and YYNGEE. The CDR3 covers 15 residues. For the CDR3, the DNA is TGTGCCAGCAGCGTACTAGGGGCGAGATACACTGAAGCTTTCTTT. Amino acids: CASSVLGARYTEAFF.

The chain carries TRBV20-1 and TRBJ2-3, with 7 bases fitting TRBD2. CDR1 and CDR2 (germline): DFQATT, SNEGSKA (reference sequence). There are 15 residues in the CDR3. The V segment lost 0 bases and the J segment 5 bases; nucleotides outside the gene matches: 8. The CDR3 region is CSARDVGGPGDTQYF. The CDR3 nucleotides are TGCAGTGCTAGAGATGTGGGAGGGCCGGGAGATACGCAGTATTTT.

This clonotype came up many times. This sequence joins TRBV5-1 and TRBJ2-7; D call uncertain. The V gene's germline CDR1 is SGHRS and CDR2 YFSETQ. Between the trimmed V and J ends, which lost 0 bases and 4 bases, there was a span of 8 bases. CDR3 length: 13 amino acids. The CDR3 loop is CASSLDAEYEQYF. The DNA of the CDR3 is TGCGCCAGCAGCTTGGATGCTGAATACGAGCAGTACTTC.

This clonotype was observed many times. The rearrangement links TRBV28 to TRBJ1-5; 8 bases map to TRBD1. This CDR3 has 16 amino acids. Germline loops: CDR1 MDHEN, CDR2 SYDVKM. The junction had 7 bases not matched to a gene; V was cut back by 6 bases and J by 0 bases. The CDR3 reads CASSSRGQGSNQPQHF. Here the CDR3 DNA reads TGTGCCAGCAGCTCTCGTGGACAGGGTAGCAATCAGCCCCAGCATTTT. The full variable domain, in which reference TRBV28 and TRBJ1-5 provide the parts outside the CDR3, is DVKVTQSSRYLVKRTGEKVFLECVQDMDHENMFWYRQDPGLGLRLIYFSYDVKMKEKGDIPEGYSVSREKKERFSLILESASTNQTSMYLCASSSRGQGSNQPQHFGDGTRLSIL.

In this sample, this clonotype turned up many times. This chain links TRBV5-5 with TRBJ1-5; D uncertain. V lost 1 base and J lost 0, with 11 bases in between. Germline V gives CDR1 SGHKS, CDR2 YYEKEE (reference sequence). The CDR3 sequence is 16 residues long. The CDR3 nucleotides are TGTGCCAGCAGCTTGTTCGCGGAAGATAGCAATCAGCCCCAGCATTTT. This encodes CASSLFAEDSNQPQHF. Together with reference TRBV5-5 and TRBJ1-5, the CDR3 gives the full variable domain: DAGVTQSPTHLIKTRGQQVTLRCSPISGHKSVSWYQQVLGQGPQFIFQYYEKEERGRGNFPDRFSARQFPNYSSELNVNALLLGDSALYLCASSLFAEDSNQPQHFGDGTRLSIL.

The chain combines TRBV5-6 with TRBJ1-1, with a tentative D call TRBD1 (6 bases). The CDR3 has 15 amino acids. V was cut by 6 bases and J by 11 bases, with 26 bases left in between. Germline V lookup: CDR1 SGHDT, CDR2 YYEEEE. The CDR3 sequence is CASTLAGSQGTSAFF. The CDR3, as DNA: TGTGCCAGCACCCTGGCTGGATCTCAGGGGACGAGTGCTTTCTTT.

This clonotype was observed a single time. The genes are TRBV28 and TRBJ2-1; TRBD1 matches at 7 bases. V shed 4 bases, J shed 4 bases, and the junction held 7 bases outside the gene matches. Germline CDR1 and CDR2: MDHEN and SYDVKM. The CDR3 is made up of 15 amino acids. CDR3 DNA sequence: TGTGCCAGCAGTTCGGCCGGGACAGTTTACAATGAGCAGTTCTTC. Its translation is CASSSAGTVYNEQFF.

A word on this clonotype: A read error is possible here, since a much larger clone lies one base away. The rearrangement links TRBV15 to TRBJ2-1; either TRBD1 or TRBD2 may fit D (6 bases each). Germline V CDR1 and CDR2: LNHNV, YYDKDF (reference sequence). The CDR3 totals 15 residues. Trimming removed 4 bases at V and 7 bases at J, with 17 bases between. In nucleotides, the CDR3 is TGTGCCACCAGCAAAGGGGGGCAGGTGACGAATGAGCAGTTCTTC. Protein: CATSKGGQVTNEQFF.

This clonotype has at least ten counts. V is TRBV20-1 and J is TRBJ2-7; no clear D. The ends were cut back, 5 bases at V and 2 bases at J, with 19 bases in the middle. The CDR3 extends over 15 amino acids. CDR1 is DFQATT and CDR2 is SNEGSKA in the germline V gene (reference sequence). CDR3 sequence (DNA): TGCAGTGCTCCCGAGTCGAGCGAGATGGCCTACGAGCAGTACTTC. It encodes CSAPESSEMAYEQYF.

This clonotype was seen repeatedly, ten times or more. This sequence joins TRBV6-1 and TRBJ2-7, with D possibly being TRBD1 (6 bases). V shed 2 bases and J shed 4 bases, with 12 bases lying between them. Germline CDR1 reads MNHNS; CDR2 reads SASEGT. The CDR3 contains 14 residues. The CDR3, as DNA: TGTGCCAGCAGTGAACGAGGACAGATATACGAGCAGTACTTC. Protein product: CASSERGQIYEQYF.

In this sample, this clonotype turned up a few times. The chain couples TRBV6-1 to TRBJ1-6; D is unclear. Germline V gene sequence: CDR1 MNHNS, CDR2 SASEGT. CDR3 length: 13 amino acids. Trimming shortened V by 2 bases and J by 7 bases, and 6 bases separated the two germline ends. The CDR3 spells CASSEFRNSPLHF. Written as DNA, the CDR3 is TGTGCCAGCAGTGAATTTAGGAATTCACCCCTCCACTTT.